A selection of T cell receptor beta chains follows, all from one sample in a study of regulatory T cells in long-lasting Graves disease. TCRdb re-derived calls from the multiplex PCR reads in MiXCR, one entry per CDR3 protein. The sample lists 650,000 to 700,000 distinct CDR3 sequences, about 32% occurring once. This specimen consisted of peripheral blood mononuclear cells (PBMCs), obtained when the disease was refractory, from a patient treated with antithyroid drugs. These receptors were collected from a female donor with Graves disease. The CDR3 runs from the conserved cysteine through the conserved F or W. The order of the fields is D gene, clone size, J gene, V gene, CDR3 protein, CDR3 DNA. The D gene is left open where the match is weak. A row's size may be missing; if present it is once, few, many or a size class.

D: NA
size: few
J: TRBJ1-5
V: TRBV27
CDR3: CASGLGSNQPQHF
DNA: TGTGCCAGCGGGTTGGGTAGCAATCAGCCCCAGCATTTT

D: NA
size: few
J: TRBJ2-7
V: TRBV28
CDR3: CASSRHGSYEQYF
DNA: TGTGCCAGCAGCCGACATGGCTCCTACGAGCAGTACTTC

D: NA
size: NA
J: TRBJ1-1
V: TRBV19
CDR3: CASSLNIGTEAFF
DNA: TGTGCCAGTAGTCTTAATATCGGTACTGAAGCTTTCTTT

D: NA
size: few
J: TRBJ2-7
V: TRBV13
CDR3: CASSLTGEQYF
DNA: TGTGCCAGCAGCTTAACCGGCGAGCAGTACTTC

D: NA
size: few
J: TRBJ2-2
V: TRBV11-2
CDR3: CASSLTSITGELFF
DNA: TGTGCCAGCAGCTTAACGTCGATTACCGGGGAGCTGTTTTTT

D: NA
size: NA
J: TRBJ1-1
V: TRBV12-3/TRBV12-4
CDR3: CASSLSYPAFF
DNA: TGTGCCAGCAGTTTATCTTACCCGGCTTTCTTT

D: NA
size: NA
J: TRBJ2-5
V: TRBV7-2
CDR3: CASSLYSREAQYF
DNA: TGTGCCAGCAGCTTATACTCCAGAGAGGCCCAGTACTTC

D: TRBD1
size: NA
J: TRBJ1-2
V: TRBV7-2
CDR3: CASSSPGQGALGYGYTF
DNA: TGTGCCAGCAGCTCGCCGGGACAGGGGGCCCTTGGCTATGGCTACACCTTC

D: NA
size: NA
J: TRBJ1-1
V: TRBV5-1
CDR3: CASSFRQAHTEAFF
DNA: TGCGCCAGCAGCTTCCGACAGGCCCACACTGAAGCTTTCTTT

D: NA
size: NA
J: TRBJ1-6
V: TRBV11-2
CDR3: CASSLGLRAVYNSPLHF
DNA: TGTGCCAGCAGCTTAGGTCTAAGGGCTGTATATAATTCACCCCTCCACTTT

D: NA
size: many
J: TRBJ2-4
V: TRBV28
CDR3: CASSLGGLAGQVAKNIQYF
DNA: TGTGCCAGCAGTTTAGGGGGCCTAGCGGGACAGGTAGCCAAAAACATTCAGTACTTC

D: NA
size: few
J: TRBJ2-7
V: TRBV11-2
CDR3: CASSLETTYEQYF
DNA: TGTGCCAGCAGCTTAGAGACTACCTACGAGCAGTACTTC

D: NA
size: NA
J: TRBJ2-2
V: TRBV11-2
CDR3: CASSLPGLNTGELFF
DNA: TGTGCCAGCAGCTTGCCCGGGTTAAACACCGGGGAGCTGTTTTTT

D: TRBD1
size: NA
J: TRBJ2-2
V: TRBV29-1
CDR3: CSVRTGRANTGELFF
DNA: TGCAGCGTTCGGACAGGGCGAGCGAACACCGGGGAGCTGTTTTTT

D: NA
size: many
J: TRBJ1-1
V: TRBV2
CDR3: CASSDGQLNTEAFF
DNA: TGTGCCAGCAGTGACGGGCAATTAAACACTGAAGCTTTCTTT

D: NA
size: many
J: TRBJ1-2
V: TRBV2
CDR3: CASKRPVNYGYTF
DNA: TGTGCCAGCAAGAGACCGGTTAACTATGGCTACACCTTC

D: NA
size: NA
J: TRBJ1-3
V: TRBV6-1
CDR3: CASTADGDSGNTIYF
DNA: TGTGCCAGCACCGCCGACGGAGATTCTGGAAACACCATATATTTT

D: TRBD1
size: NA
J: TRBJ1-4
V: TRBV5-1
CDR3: CASSLGDRGDEKLFF
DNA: TGCGCCAGCAGCTTGGGGGACAGGGGTGATGAAAAACTGTTTTTT

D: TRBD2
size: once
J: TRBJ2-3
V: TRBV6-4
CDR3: CASSASGGRDTQYF
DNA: TGTGCCAGCAGTGCCAGCGGGGGAAGGGATACGCAGTATTTT

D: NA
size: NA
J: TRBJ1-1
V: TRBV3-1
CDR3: CASSRLQGPEAFF
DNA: TGTGCCAGCAGCCGCTTGCAAGGGCCTGAAGCTTTCTTT

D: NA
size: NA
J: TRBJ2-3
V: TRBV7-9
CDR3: CASGGLHFTDTQYF
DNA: TGTGCCAGCGGGGGACTTCACTTCACAGATACGCAGTATTTT

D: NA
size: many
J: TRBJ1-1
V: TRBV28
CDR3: CASRLGGMNTEAFF
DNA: TGTGCCAGCAGGTTAGGAGGAATGAACACTGAAGCTTTCTTT